This TCR beta chain is drawn from a study of T cell repertoires in cytomegalovirus infection. Study information: Alongside well-studied HLA-B-restricted CMV epitopes, recently identified HLA-C-restricted CMV epitopes were also used. Based on public TCR beta signatures, there were indications of CMV infection and of a matching HLA type.

Germline V gene lookup returns CDR1 MNHEY and CDR2 SMNVEV (reference sequence). The CDR3 sequence is 15 residues long. Germline trimming cut 3 bases from V and 5 bases from J; bases unmatched to any gene: 9. Turning to this clonotype: The antigen is undetermined.

TCRdb analysed the reads with MiXCR anew, one entry per CDR3 protein. The sample lists roughly 860,000 distinct CDR3 sequences, approximately 32% occurring once. Study-level points and caveats: HLA-C-restricted, CMV-specific TCR beta clonotypes were dominant ex vivo. Cumulative public TCR beta family frequency identified CMV carriers with the relevant HLA.

The specimen was cultured CD8+ T cells from PBMCs, collected from culture after CMV antigen stimulation. The rearrangement links TRBV27 to TRBJ2-5; 7 nucleotides match TRBD1. This TCR was sampled from a human donor in good health (CMV status not recorded). Some clones in this sample may be carry-over from other donors' samples. The CDR3 region is CASSLIFDREETQYF. The CDR3 bases are TGTGCCAGCAGTTTGATTTTCGACAGGGAGGAGACCCAGTACTTC.